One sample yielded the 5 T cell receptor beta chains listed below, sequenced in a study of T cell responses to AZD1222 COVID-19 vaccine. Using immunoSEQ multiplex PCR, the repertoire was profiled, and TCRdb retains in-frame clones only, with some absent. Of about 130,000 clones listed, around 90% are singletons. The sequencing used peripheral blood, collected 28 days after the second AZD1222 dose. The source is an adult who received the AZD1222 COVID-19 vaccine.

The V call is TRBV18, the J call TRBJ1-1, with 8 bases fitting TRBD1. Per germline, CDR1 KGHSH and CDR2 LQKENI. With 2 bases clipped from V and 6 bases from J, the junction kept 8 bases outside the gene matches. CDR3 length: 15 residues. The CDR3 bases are TGTGCCAGCTCACCAACCCAGACAGGGGATTCTGAAGCTTTCTTT. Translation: CASSPTQTGDSEAFF.

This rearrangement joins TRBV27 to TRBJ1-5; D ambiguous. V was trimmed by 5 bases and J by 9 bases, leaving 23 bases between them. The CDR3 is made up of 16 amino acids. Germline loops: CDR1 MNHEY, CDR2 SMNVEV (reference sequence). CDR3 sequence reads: CASSPPPDPQRGPQHF. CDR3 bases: TGTGCCAGCAGTCCTCCCCCGGACCCTCAGCGGGGGCCCCAGCATTTT.

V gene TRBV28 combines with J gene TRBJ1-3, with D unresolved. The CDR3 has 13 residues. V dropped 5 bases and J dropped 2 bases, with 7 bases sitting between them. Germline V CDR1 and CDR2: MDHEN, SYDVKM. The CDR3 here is CASSQGTGNTIYF. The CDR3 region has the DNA TGTGCCAGCAGTCAAGGGACTGGAAACACCATATATTTT.

In DNA form, the CDR3 reads TGTGCCAGCAGCTACCACCGGGACAGACCAACTAATGAAAAACTGTTTTTT. The encoded protein is CASSYHRDRPTNEKLFF. The chain recombines TRBV5-5 with TRBJ1-4, with 7 positions matching TRBD1. CDR1 is SGHKS and CDR2 is YYEKEE in the germline V gene (reference sequence). The V and J ends lost 3 bases and 0 bases, in that order; junction bases with no gene match: 8. This CDR3 is 17 amino acids long.

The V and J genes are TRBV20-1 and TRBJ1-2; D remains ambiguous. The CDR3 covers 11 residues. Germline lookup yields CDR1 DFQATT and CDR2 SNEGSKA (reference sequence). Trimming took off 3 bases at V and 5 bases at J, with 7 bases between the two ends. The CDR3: CSARTTYGYTF. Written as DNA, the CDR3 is TGCAGTGCTAGGACAACTTATGGCTACACCTTC.